One sample yielded the 14 T cell receptor beta chains listed below, sequenced in a study of T cells in Graves' hyperthyroidism and ophthalmopathy (dated by TCRdb to 2018 to 2020). The library was made by multiplex PCR. The sample was run on an Illumina HiSeq 2000. TCR beta CDR3 regions were amplified from RNA transcripts. The TCR CDR3 was subjected to a first round of RT-PCR using the HTBI primer set and the Qiagen OneStep RT-PCR kit. The public reads were reanalyzed by TCRdb: fastp trimming at Q25, MiXCR alignment, in-frame beta chains only. Rows merge per CDR3 protein into single entries with the most common DNA and genes. The sample table holds about 640,000 distinct CDR3 sequences, of which 20% to 25% were seen once. In total, the top ten clones hold 30% to 40% of the sample. What was sequenced was blood. Source of these receptors: a man aged 30 to 39 with Graves' ophthalmopathy.

The chain joins TRBV19 to TRBJ2-7; D unclear. Trimming shortened V by 4 bases and J by 2 bases, and 15 bases separated the two germline ends. This CDR3 contains 15 residues. The V gene's germline CDR1 is LNHDA and CDR2 SQIVND (reference sequence). DNA for the CDR3: TGTGCCAGTAGTACGACCGCCGACCCAACCTACGAGCAGTACTTC. This encodes CASSTTADPTYEQYF.

This clonotype appeared many times. The J gene is TRBJ1-1, the V gene TRBV2, with D unclear. Trimming removed 4 bases at V and 1 base at J, with 4 bases between. Germline CDR1 SNHLY, CDR2 FYNNEI. The CDR3 has 12 amino acids. DNA of the CDR3: TGTGCCAGCAGTGGAAGGAACACTGAAGCTTTCTTT. Translating it yields CASSGRNTEAFF.

J is TRBJ2-7 and V is TRBV27; 7 bases are a match to TRBD2. This CDR3 is 16 amino acids long. V lost 1 base, J lost 3 bases, and 9 bases stayed unmatched. Germline V lookup: CDR1 MNHEY, CDR2 SMNVEV (reference sequence). The CDR3 DNA follows: TGTGCCAGCAGTTTATGGGCGGGCGGGAGTGGCTACGAGCAGTACTTC. Translating it yields CASSLWAGGSGYEQYF.

The chain recombines TRBV6-1 with TRBJ2-2; 7 bases fit TRBD1. V lost 6 bases, J lost 0 bases, and 10 bases stayed unmatched. There are 17 residues in the CDR3. The V gene's germline CDR1 is MNHNS and CDR2 SASEGT. CDR3 in amino acids: CASRKKTGTANTGELFF. The DNA of the CDR3 is TGTGCCAGCAGAAAAAAAACCGGGACAGCGAACACCGGGGAGCTGTTTTTT.

This clonotype has just a few counts. The genes are TRBV2 and TRBJ2-7, with unresolved D. The germline V gene encodes CDR1 SNHLY and CDR2 FYNNEI. This CDR3 contains 16 residues. The V gene lost 5 bases and the J gene lost 0 bases, with 17 bases spanning the gap. The CDR3 region has the DNA TGTGCCAGCAGTTATCCCACCCCATGGGGCTCCTACGAGCAGTACTTC. This encodes CASSYPTPWGSYEQYF.

The chain uses TRBV28 and TRBJ1-5; a possible D gene is TRBD1 (5 bases). With 3 bases removed from V and 1 base from J, the gap between germline ends came to 10 bases. The germline CDR1 and CDR2 sequences are MDHEN and SYDVKM. The CDR3 totals 15 residues. CDR3: CASSLSSGSNQPQHF. For the CDR3, the DNA is TGTGCCAGCAGTTTGTCGTCAGGGAGCAATCAGCCCCAGCATTTT. The full variable domain, its missing parts supplied by reference TRBV28 and TRBJ1-5, is DVKVTQSSRYLVKRTGEKVFLECVQDMDHENMFWYRQDPGLGLRLIYFSYDVKMKEKGDIPEGYSVSREKKERFSLILESASTNQTSMYLCASSLSSGSNQPQHFGDGTRLSIL.

This clonotype showed up just a few times. V and J are TRBV6-9 and TRBJ1-6, with 7 positions matching TRBD1. Germline loops: CDR1 MNHGY, CDR2 SVAAGI. The CDR3 runs to 16 residues. The V and J ends lost 4 bases and 9 bases, in that order; junction bases with no gene match: 12. The CDR3 spells CASSFQDRPRGSPLHF. The CDR3 bases are TGTGCCAGCAGTTTTCAGGACAGGCCCCGAGGTTCACCCCTCCACTTT.

The sample holds a few counts of this clonotype. This sequence joins TRBV28 and TRBJ1-2, with D uncertain. Germline loops: CDR1 MDHEN, CDR2 SYDVKM. Trimming pared 8 bases from V and 2 bases from J, leaving 9 bases between. The CDR3 runs 12 residues. In DNA, the CDR3 is TGTGCCAGCGGGTTTTTAAACTATGGCTACACCTTC. Amino acids: CASGFLNYGYTF.

The chain uses TRBV7-9 and TRBJ1-2; no clear D gene. Trimming pared 5 bases from V and 1 base from J, leaving 8 bases between. Germline CDR1 is SEHNR and CDR2 is FQNEAQ (reference sequence). The CDR3 spans 13 residues. CDR3 DNA: TGTGCCAGCAGCGACCACGGTAACTATGGCTACACCTTC. As protein: CASSDHGNYGYTF.

The chain employs TRBV10-2 and TRBJ2-3; 9 nucleotides align to TRBD2. CDR1 and CDR2 (germline): WSHSY, SAAADI. The CDR3 runs to 15 residues. Losses at the gene ends were 8 bases for V and 0 bases for J; bases not matched to a gene: 6. CDR3 bases: TGCGCCAGCTCTGGCGGGAGGGTTAGCACAGATACGCAGTATTTT. Amino acid sequence: CASSGGRVSTDTQYF.

This chain links TRBV5-5 with TRBJ1-1; D remains unclear. Deletions cut 4 bases from V and 0 bases from J, with 10 bases between. Germline CDR1 and CDR2: SGHKS and YYEKEE (reference sequence). The CDR3 covers 14 residues. The CDR3 region has the DNA TGTGCCAGCAGCACCCCTGGGATGAACACTGAAGCTTTCTTT. As protein: CASSTPGMNTEAFF. The full variable domain, completed using reference TRBV5-5 and TRBJ1-1, is DAGVTQSPTHLIKTRGQQVTLRCSPISGHKSVSWYQQVLGQGPQFIFQYYEKEERGRGNFPDRFSARQFPNYSSELNVNALLLGDSALYLCASSTPGMNTEAFFGQGTRLTVV.

A remark on this clonotype: One base away lies a much larger clone, so this may be a sequencing read error. The rearrangement joins TRBV12-3 or TRBV12-4 to TRBJ2-7; possibly TRBD1 for D (5 bases). The CDR3 contains 15 residues. The CDR3 nucleotides are TGTGCCAGCAGTATAAACCGAGACAGAACCTACAAGCAGTACTTC. Amino acid sequence: CASSINRDRTYKQYF.

This clonotype has at least ten counts. The chain joins TRBV12-5 to TRBJ2-7, with TRBD1 identical over 9 bases. Per the germline V gene, CDR1 is LGHNT and CDR2 is FRNRAP. V was clipped by 2 bases and J by 7 bases; unmatched bases: 12. This CDR3 is built from 16 residues. The CDR3 loop is CASGLLTRTGAREQYF. The CDR3 nucleotides read TGTGCTAGTGGTTTGCTGACTCGGACAGGGGCGCGGGAGCAGTACTTC.

The CDR3 DNA follows: TGCAGTGCTAAGGGACTAGCGGGAGGCTGGGCCTACGAGCAGTACTTC. Protein: CSAKGLAGGWAYEQYF. V usage is TRBV20-1 and J usage is TRBJ2-7; 15 nucleotides agree with TRBD2. V was clipped by 4 bases and J by 2 bases; unmatched bases: 6. This CDR3 spans 16 amino acids. Germline V gene lookup returns CDR1 DFQATT and CDR2 SNEGSKA (reference sequence).